Shown below are 18 T cell receptor beta chains from a single sample sequenced in a study of CD8 T cells in Susac syndrome. Random hexamers were used to reverse transcribe the RNA input (roughly 0.5 to 1 ug). TCRdb redid the calling of the immunoSEQ multiplex PCR reads with MiXCR, one entry per CDR3 protein. The sample contains about 75,000 distinct CDR3 sequences, approximately 93% of which appear only once. The sequencing sample was made of CD8+ T cells from PBMCs. The receptors stem from a human donor with Susac syndrome.

V and J are TRBV7-8 and TRBJ2-7; D is unresolved. Germline CDR1 and CDR2: SGHVS and FQNEAQ. The ends were cut back, 4 bases at V and 6 bases at J, with 13 bases in the middle. CDR3 length: 13 residues. CDR3 loop: CASSSGPVSEQYF. For the CDR3, the DNA is TGTGCCAGCAGCTCCGGGCCCGTATCCGAGCAGTACTTC. The full variable domain, in which reference TRBV7-8 and TRBJ2-7 provide the parts outside the CDR3, is GAGVSQSPRYKVAKRGQDVALRCDPISGHVSLFWYQQALGQGPEFLTYFQNEAQLDKSGLPSDRFFAERPEGSVSTLKIQRTQQEDSAVYLCASSSGPVSEQYFGPGTRLTVT.

The chain carries TRBV12-3 or TRBV12-4 and TRBJ2-1; tentatively, D is TRBD1 (6 bases). Trimming took 5 bases from V and 3 from J, leaving 14 bases between them. The CDR3 has 15 amino acids. CDR3 in amino acids: CASSPPGTSYNEQFF. The CDR3 DNA is TGTGCCAGCAGTCCTCCCGGGACAAGCTACAATGAGCAGTTCTTC.

The rearrangement joins TRBV5-1 to TRBJ2-7; 8 bases line up with TRBD2. The germline V gene has CDR1 SGHRS and CDR2 YFSETQ. J gave up 1 base and V 6 bases, and 9 bases lay outside the gene matches. CDR3 size: 15 residues. The CDR3 coding sequence is TGCGCCAGCAACTTTCACGCGGGGGGATCCTACGAGCAGTACTTC. Amino acid sequence: CASNFHAGGSYEQYF.

The chain carries TRBV13 and TRBJ2-3, with TRBD2 as a possible D gene (6 bases). The V gene lost 5 bases and the J gene lost 2 bases, with 17 bases spanning the gap. The CDR3 loop spans 16 amino acids. Germline V gives CDR1 PRHDT, CDR2 FYEKMQ (reference sequence). The CDR3 is CASSARTGGLTDTQYF. CDR3 nucleotides: TGTGCCAGCAGCGCGAGAACCGGGGGTCTCACAGATACGCAGTATTTT.

This chain uses TRBV2 with TRBJ1-5; 10 nucleotides agree with TRBD1. The length of the CDR3 is 13 residues. Losses at the gene ends were 8 bases for V and 8 bases for J; bases not matched to a gene: 6. The germline V gene encodes CDR1 SNHLY and CDR2 FYNNEI. The CDR3 coding sequence is TGTGCCAGCGTGGGACAGGGGAGGGAGCCCCAGCATTTT. Its protein product is CASVGQGREPQHF.

V and J are TRBV30 and TRBJ1-2; D is perhaps TRBD1 (5 bases). V was trimmed by 4 bases and J by 1 base, leaving 7 bases between them. The V gene's germline CDR1 is GTSNPN and CDR2 SVGIG (reference sequence). This CDR3 comprises 12 residues. Here the CDR3 DNA reads TGTGCCTGGATGGGGCTTAACTATGGCTACACCTTC. Its translation: CAWMGLNYGYTF.

J is TRBJ2-7 and V is TRBV4-3, with D maybe TRBD1 (5 bases). Trimming removed 0 bases from V and 2 bases from J, with 8 bases in between. This CDR3 is 14 amino acids long. The germline V gene has CDR1 LGHNA and CDR2 YSLEER. CDR3 sequence: CASSQDSGPYEQYF. The DNA of the CDR3 is TGCGCCAGCAGCCAAGATTCAGGGCCCTACGAGCAGTACTTC.

This clonotype was counted between two and nine times. The chain has TRBV14 and TRBJ1-2; D not certain. V was clipped by 8 bases and J by 0 bases, with 16 bases between them. The CDR3 runs to 15 residues. Germline V gene data show CDR1 as SGHDN and CDR2 as FVKESK. CDR3 loop: CASANGTVANYGYTF. The CDR3 region has the DNA TGTGCCAGCGCCAATGGAACAGTCGCTAACTATGGCTACACCTTC.

This clonotype was counted a single time. This rearrangement joins TRBV12-3 or TRBV12-4 to TRBJ2-3; 10 nucleotides line up with TRBD2. The CDR3 spans 13 residues. V gave up 6 bases and J gave up 5 bases; unmatched junction bases: 2. The DNA for the CDR3 is TGTGCCAGCAGAAGCGGGGGGGGAGATACGCAGTATTTT. Amino acids: CASRSGGGDTQYF.

The chain recombines TRBV5-1 with TRBJ2-1; 8 bases are shared with TRBD2. CDR1 SGHRS and CDR2 YFSETQ come from the germline V gene. The ends lost 2 bases at V and 1 base at J; junction bases unmatched: 2. The CDR3 runs 15 residues. The CDR3 loop reads CASSFSGVSYNEQFF. DNA for the CDR3: TGCGCCAGCAGCTTTAGCGGGGTTTCCTACAATGAGCAGTTCTTC.

The chain joins TRBV12-3 or TRBV12-4 to TRBJ1-2; D possibly corresponds to TRBD1 (5 bases). The CDR3 is made up of 11 amino acids. Trimming pared 6 bases from V and 4 bases from J, leaving 6 bases between. The DNA for the CDR3 is TGTGCCAGCAGAGGGGCCTATGGCTACACCTTC. Encoded protein: CASRGAYGYTF.

The rearrangement joins TRBV9 to TRBJ2-2, with D perhaps TRBD1 or TRBD2 (5 bases each). Germline loops: CDR1 SGDLS, CDR2 YYNGEE. The V and J ends lost 10 bases and 6 bases respectively, with 10 bases between them. This CDR3 is 11 amino acids long. This CDR3 reads CASRGSGELFF. CDR3 bases: TGTGCCTCGAGGGGTTCCGGGGAGCTGTTTTTT.

This rearrangement joins TRBV11-3 to TRBJ2-5, with unresolved D. V shed 1 base and J shed 3 bases, with 6 bases lying between them. The CDR3 covers 13 residues. Germline V gives CDR1 SGHNT, CDR2 YENEEA. The CDR3 DNA is TGTGCCAGCAGCTTAGTGGGTAAAGAGACCCAGTACTTC. This gives the protein CASSLVGKETQYF.

The CDR3 nucleotides are TGCACAGGGACCCCCGCGCCAGAGACCCAGTACTTC. Its protein is CTGTPAPETQYF. The V and J genes are TRBV20-1 and TRBJ2-5; D tentatively fits TRBD1 or TRBD2 (5 bases each). This CDR3 spans 12 amino acids. The germline gives CDR1 DFQATT, CDR2 SNEGSKA (reference sequence).

About this clonotype itself: Relative to the germline gene, one junction end is altered; a read error may explain this. The chain uses TRBV23-1 and TRBJ1-5; D remains ambiguous. TRBV23-1 is filed as an ORF, its function uncertain. The CDR3 sequence is 9 residues long. CDR3 nucleotides: TGCGCCACCAATAAGCCCCAGCATTTT. Protein sequence: CATNKPQHF.

The chain's CDR3 is CASSRRGEQFF. CDR3 DNA: TGTGCCAGCAGTCGCAGGGGTGAGCAGTTCTTC. The chain joins TRBV28 to TRBJ2-1; possible D gene TRBD1, 6 bases. The germline V gene has CDR1 MDHEN and CDR2 SYDVKM. V was shortened by 5 bases and J by 9 bases, with 8 bases between the two germline ends. The CDR3 extends over 11 amino acids.

The chain links TRBV30 to TRBJ1-1, with TRBD1 as a possible D gene (5 bases). V was clipped by 0 bases and J by 1 base, with 6 bases between them. The CDR3 loop spans 13 amino acids. Germline V gene lookup returns CDR1 GTSNPN and CDR2 SVGIG (reference sequence). CDR3 loop: CAWSVGGNTEAFF. CDR3 DNA sequence: TGTGCCTGGAGTGTTGGGGGGAACACTGAAGCTTTCTTT.

The rearrangement joins TRBV2 to TRBJ2-5, with unresolved D. The CDR3 length is 18 residues. Trimming left V 1 base short and J 3 bases short, with 21 bases between. CDR1 SNHLY and CDR2 FYNNEI come from the germline V gene. The CDR3 here is CASSEELGLVLGKETQYF. CDR3 bases: TGTGCCAGCAGTGAAGAATTAGGCTTGGTTCTGGGGAAAGAGACCCAGTACTTC.